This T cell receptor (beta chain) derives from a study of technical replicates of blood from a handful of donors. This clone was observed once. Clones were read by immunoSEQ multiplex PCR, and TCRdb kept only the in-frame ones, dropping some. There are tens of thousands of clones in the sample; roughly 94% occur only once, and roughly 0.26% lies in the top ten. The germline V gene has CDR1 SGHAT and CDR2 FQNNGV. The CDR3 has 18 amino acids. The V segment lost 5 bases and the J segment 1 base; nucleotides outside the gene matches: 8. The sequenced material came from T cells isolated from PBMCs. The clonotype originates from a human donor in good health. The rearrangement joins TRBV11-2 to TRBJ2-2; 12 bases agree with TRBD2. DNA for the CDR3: TGTGCCAGCAGCCGCCAACCACTAGCGGGGGGGAACACCGGGGAGCTGTTTTTT. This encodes CASSRQPLAGGNTGELFF.